This T cell receptor (beta chain) is from a study of cytomegalovirus exposure and HLA in healthy donors. Study-level information: Genotyping showed roughly 76% of over 350 donors falling in the Caucasian-associated ancestry cluster. Study-wide findings and caveats: Looking again later, the authors saw that most CMV-associated TCR beta chains seemed HLA-restricted. In a later analysis, TCR beta V- and J-gene trimming showed a link to a missense DCLRE1C variant.

This clone was counted a single time. The antigen is not known. CDR1 and CDR2 from the germline V gene are SGHRS and YFSETQ. The CDR3 covers 16 residues. The junction had 3 bases not matched to a gene; V was cut back by 3 bases and J by 1 base. PCR involved 60 Vbeta and 13 Jbeta primers. The method was immunoSEQ multiplex PCR; TCRdb's version includes in-frame clones alone and lacks a portion of them. The sample carries around 120,000 clones, 74% recorded once. Donors were ostensibly healthy at sampling, although undocumented immune exposures were probable. This chain connects TRBV5-1 to TRBJ1-3; 11 bases fit TRBD1. This TCR was sampled from a man in his forties or fifties in good health and CMV-seropositive. The sequenced sample was PBMCs. CDR3 sequence reads: CASSSRDRGSGNTIYF. CDR3 DNA: TGCGCCAGCAGCTCCCGGGACAGGGGGTCTGGAAACACCATATATTTT.